In its sample, the clone carrying this T cell receptor (beta chain) was seen a few times. Its antigen is unidentified. After constant-region reverse-primer amplification, full-length variable regions underwent semi-nested PCR with Nested Universal Primer A. A single record per CDR3 protein comes from TCRdb applying MiXCR to the 5' RACE reads. Of 35,000 to 50,000 distinct CDR3 sequences detected, approximately 31% appear once; the ten largest clones hold roughly 4%. Memory CD4+ cells were defined as CD4+CD45RO+CD25-. Study findings and constraints: Greatest tumor Treg TCR overlap was with tumor naive CD4+ cells. The larger-cohort validation was restricted to a single TCR beta V-J rearrangement rather than whole repertoires.

The CDR3 has 11 residues. The germline V gene has CDR1 DFQATT and CDR2 SNEGSKA (reference sequence). The chain links TRBV20-1 to TRBJ1-2; a possible D gene is TRBD1 (5 bases). The sequencing sample was made of tumor-infiltrating memory CD4+ T cells sorted from the breast tumor. Sample subset: memory CD4+ T cells, CD4+CD45RO+CD25-. This clonotype was sampled from a female donor with breast cancer. CDR3 in DNA: TGCAGGGGTGGGACCGGGGGTAGCTACACCTTC. Translating gives CRGGTGGSYTF.